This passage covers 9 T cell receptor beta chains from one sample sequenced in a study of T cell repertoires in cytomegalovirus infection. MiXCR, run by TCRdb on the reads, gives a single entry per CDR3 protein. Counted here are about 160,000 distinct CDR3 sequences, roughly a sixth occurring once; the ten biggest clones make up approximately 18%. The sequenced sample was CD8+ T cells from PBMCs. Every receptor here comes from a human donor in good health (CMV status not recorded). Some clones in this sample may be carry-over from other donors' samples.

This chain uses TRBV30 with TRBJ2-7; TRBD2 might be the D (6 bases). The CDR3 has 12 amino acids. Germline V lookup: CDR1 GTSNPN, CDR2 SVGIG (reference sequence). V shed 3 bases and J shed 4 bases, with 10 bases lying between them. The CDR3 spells CAWRGEVYEQYF. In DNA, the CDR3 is TGTGCCTGGAGGGGGGAGGTGTACGAGCAGTACTTC.

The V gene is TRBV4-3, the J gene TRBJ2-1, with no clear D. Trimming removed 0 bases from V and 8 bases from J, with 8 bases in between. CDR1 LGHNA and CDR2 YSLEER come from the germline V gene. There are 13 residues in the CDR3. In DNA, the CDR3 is TGCGCCAGCAGCCAAGATTTATCCGATGAGCAGTTCTTC. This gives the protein CASSQDLSDEQFF.

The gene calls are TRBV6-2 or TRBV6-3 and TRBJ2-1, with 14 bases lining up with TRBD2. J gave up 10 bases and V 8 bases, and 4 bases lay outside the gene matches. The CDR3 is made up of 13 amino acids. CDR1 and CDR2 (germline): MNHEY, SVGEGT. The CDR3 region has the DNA TGTGCCAGCGGGACTAGCGGGAGCGGCGAGCAGTTCTTC. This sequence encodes CASGTSGSGEQFF.

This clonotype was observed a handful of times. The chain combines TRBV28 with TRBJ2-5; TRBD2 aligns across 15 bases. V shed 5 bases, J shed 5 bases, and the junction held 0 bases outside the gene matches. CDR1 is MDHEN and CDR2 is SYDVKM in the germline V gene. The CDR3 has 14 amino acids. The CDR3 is CASSGTSGRETQYF. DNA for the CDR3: TGTGCCAGCAGTGGGACTAGCGGGAGGGAGACCCAGTACTTC.

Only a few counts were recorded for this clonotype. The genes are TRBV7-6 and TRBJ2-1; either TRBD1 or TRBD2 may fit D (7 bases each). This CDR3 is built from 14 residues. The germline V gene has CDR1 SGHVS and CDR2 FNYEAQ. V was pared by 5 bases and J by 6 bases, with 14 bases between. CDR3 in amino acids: CASSHTRGGNEQFF. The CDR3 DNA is TGTGCCAGCAGCCACACCAGGGGGGGCAATGAGCAGTTCTTC.

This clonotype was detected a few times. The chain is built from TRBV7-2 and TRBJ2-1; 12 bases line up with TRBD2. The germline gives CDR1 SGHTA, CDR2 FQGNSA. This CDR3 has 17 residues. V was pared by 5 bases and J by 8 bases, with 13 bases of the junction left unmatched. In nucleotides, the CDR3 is TGTGCCAGCAGCACCGGACGACTAGCGGGGGATAGGGATGAGCAGTTCTTC. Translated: CASSTGRLAGDRDEQFF.

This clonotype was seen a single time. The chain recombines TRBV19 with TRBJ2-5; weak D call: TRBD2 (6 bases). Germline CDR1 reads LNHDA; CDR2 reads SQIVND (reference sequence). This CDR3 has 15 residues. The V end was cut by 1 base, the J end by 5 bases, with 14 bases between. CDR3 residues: CASSIVAGMGETQYF. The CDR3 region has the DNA TGTGCCAGTAGTATAGTCGCGGGGATGGGGGAGACCCAGTACTTC.

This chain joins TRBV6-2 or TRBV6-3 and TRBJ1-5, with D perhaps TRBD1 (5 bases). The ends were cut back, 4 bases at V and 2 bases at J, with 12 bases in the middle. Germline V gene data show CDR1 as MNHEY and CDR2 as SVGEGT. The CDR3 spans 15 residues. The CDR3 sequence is CASSLDRRGNQPQHF. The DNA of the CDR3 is TGTGCCAGCAGTTTAGACAGAAGAGGCAATCAGCCCCAGCATTTT.

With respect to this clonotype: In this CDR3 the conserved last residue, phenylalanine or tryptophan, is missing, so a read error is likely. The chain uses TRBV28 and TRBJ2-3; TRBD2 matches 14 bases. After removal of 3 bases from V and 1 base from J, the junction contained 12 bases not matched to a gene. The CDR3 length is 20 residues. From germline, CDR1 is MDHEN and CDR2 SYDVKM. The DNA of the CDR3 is TGTGCCAGCAGTTTTTTGGGACGTGGACTAGCGGGAGGCCGCACAGATACGCAGTATTTA. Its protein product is CASSFLGRGLAGGRTDTQYL.